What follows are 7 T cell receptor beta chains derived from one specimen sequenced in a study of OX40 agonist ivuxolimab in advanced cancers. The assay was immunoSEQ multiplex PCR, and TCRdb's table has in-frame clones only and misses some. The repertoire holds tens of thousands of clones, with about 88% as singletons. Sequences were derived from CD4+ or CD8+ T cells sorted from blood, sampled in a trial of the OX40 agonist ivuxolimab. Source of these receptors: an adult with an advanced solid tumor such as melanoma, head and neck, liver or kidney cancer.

The CDR3: CASSVGGRANTEAFF. The CDR3 coding sequence is TGTGCCAGCAGCGTAGGGGGAAGGGCGAACACTGAAGCTTTCTTT. The chain links TRBV9 to TRBJ1-1; D is uncertain. The CDR3 totals 15 residues. Trimming left V 0 bases short and J 1 base short, with 10 bases between. Germline V lookup: CDR1 SGDLS, CDR2 YYNGEE.

The CDR3 region has the DNA TGTGCCAGCAGCCCGGTCGGAGGACAGAGATACGAGCAGTACTTC. Its translation: CASSPVGGQRYEQYF. V and J are TRBV7-9 and TRBJ2-7; possibly TRBD1 for D (6 bases). V was cut by 5 bases and J by 4 bases, with 18 bases left in between. Germline values: CDR1 SEHNR, CDR2 FQNEAQ (reference sequence). The CDR3 is 15 residues long.

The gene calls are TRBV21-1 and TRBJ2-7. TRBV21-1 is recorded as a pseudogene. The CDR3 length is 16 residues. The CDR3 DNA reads TGTGCCAGCAGCAAAGACGGGGGCTACCTCTCCTACGAGCAGTACTTC. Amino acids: CASSKDGGYLSYEQYF.

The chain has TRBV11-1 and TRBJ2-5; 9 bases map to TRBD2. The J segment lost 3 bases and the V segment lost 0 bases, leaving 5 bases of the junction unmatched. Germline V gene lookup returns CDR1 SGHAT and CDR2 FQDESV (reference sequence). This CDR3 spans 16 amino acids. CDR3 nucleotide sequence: TGTGCCAGCAGCTTAGCCTTGCGACTAGCGGAAGAGACCCAGTACTTC. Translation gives CASSLALRLAEETQYF. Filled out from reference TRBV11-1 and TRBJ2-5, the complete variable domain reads EAEVAQSPRYKITEKSQAVAFWCDPISGHATLYWYRQILGQGPELLVQFQDESVVDDSQLPKDRFSAERLKGVDSTLKIQPAELGDSAMYLCASSLALRLAEETQYFGPGTRLLVL.

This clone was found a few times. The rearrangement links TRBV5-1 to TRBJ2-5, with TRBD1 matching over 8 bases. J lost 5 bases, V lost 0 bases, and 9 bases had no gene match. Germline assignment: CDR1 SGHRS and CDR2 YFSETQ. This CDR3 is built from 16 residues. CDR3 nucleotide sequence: TGCGCCAGCAGCTTGGTAGGCCAGGGGGCTCAGGAGACCCAGTACTTC. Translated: CASSLVGQGAQETQYF.

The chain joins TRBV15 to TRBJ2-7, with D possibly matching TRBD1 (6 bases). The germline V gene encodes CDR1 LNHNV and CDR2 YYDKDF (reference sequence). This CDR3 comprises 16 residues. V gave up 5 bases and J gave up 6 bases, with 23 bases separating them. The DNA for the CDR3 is TGTGCCACCAGCGAAGCGAATATTCAGGGGAATGGCGAGCAGTACTTC. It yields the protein CATSEANIQGNGEQYF.

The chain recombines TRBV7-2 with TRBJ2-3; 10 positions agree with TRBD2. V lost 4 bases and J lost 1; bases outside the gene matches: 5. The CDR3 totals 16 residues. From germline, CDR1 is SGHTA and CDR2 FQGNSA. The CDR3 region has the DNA TGTGCCAGCAGCTCACCGGGACTAGCGCGCACAGATACGCAGTATTTT. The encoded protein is CASSSPGLARTDTQYF.